The 18 T cell receptor beta chains below were found in one sample sequenced in a study of CD8+ T cells in alopecia areata. Extraction and reverse transcription of RNA yielded cDNA as the sequencing template. The method was immunoSEQ multiplex PCR; TCRdb's version includes in-frame clones alone and lacks a portion of them. The sample shows around 300,000 clones, none of them appearing just once. Pooled cutaneous lymph node cells were sorted using CD4, CD8alpha, NKG2D, NKG2ACE and other markers. The sequenced sample was CD4+ T cells sorted from a lymph node. Source of these receptors: a C3H/HeJ mouse with alopecia areata. Strain haplotype (MHC): H2-k.

This clone was seen a few times. Gene names and germline refer to mouse. The missing CDR3 end, 4 residues past where the read stops, is filled in from the germline J gene. The chain joins TRBV5 to TRBJ2-3; TRBD1 matches 10 bases. CDR3 length: 15 amino acids. The germline CDR1 and CDR2 sequences are LGHNA and YNLKQL (reference sequence). V was clipped by 4 bases and J by 4 bases; unmatched bases: 5. The CDR3 is CASSLRTGGTETLYF. The DNA read from the CDR3 is TGTGCCAGCAGCCTCAGGACAGGGGGTACAGAA.

Details on this clone: Genes here carry mouse names. The read finishes 4 residues shy of the CDR3 end, and the germline J gene is used to complete it. The same CDR3 also results from other DNA sequences found in this sample. V is TRBV5 and J is TRBJ2-2; 13 bases map to TRBD2. The CDR3 length is 17 residues. V gave up 4 bases and J gave up 2 bases; unmatched junction bases: 4. Per the germline V gene, CDR1 is LGHNA and CDR2 is YNLKQL (reference sequence). The covered CDR3 bases are TGTGCCAGCAGCCCGGACTGGGGGGGCGCTAACACCGGG. The encoded protein is CASSPDWGGANTG. The entire CDR3 protein reads CASSPDWGGANTGQLYF.

This clone turned up a few times. The genes and germline here are from mouse. The read ends 4 residues early relative to the CDR3; the germline J gene fills the gap. The chain uses TRBV13-3 and TRBJ2-1; TRBD1 agrees at 10 bases. The CDR3 loop spans 15 amino acids. The ends lost 5 bases at V and 0 bases at J; junction bases unmatched: 2. The germline V gene encodes CDR1 NNHDY and CDR2 SYVADS. The covered CDR3 bases are TGTGCCAGCAGGGGACAGGGGTATAACTATGCT. Its protein product is CASRGQGYNYA. Given in full, the CDR3 is CASRGQGYNYAEQFF.

This clone was seen a handful of times. Gene names denote mouse genes. The CDR3 end falls 4 residues outside the read, so it is completed with the germline J gene. The chain is built from TRBV3 and TRBJ2-5; 8 nucleotides line up with TRBD2. Germline V lookup: CDR1 SNHLY, CDR2 FYNGKV (reference sequence). The CDR3 extends over 14 amino acids. Partial CDR3 DNA: TGTGCCAGCAGCTTAGTTGGGGGGGGAGAC. It is translated as CASSLVGGGD. The complete CDR3 reads CASSLVGGGDTQYF.

This clone has at least ten counts. The gene names here belong to mouse. Sequencing ends 3 residues short of the CDR3 end; the germline J gene provides the rest. In the same sample, other DNA sequences code for this CDR3. The chain recombines TRBV19 with TRBJ1-6; D remains unclear. TRBJ1-6 is flagged as an ORF with uncertain function. The V end was cut by 2 bases, the J end by 7 bases, with 4 bases between. This CDR3 has 12 residues. CDR1 and CDR2 (germline): FNHDT, SITEND (reference sequence). CDR3: CASSIGNSPLYF. The sequenced CDR3 bases are TGTGCCAGCAGTATTGGGAATTCGCCC.

Notes on this clone: The gene names here belong to mouse. The CDR3 end lies 4 residues beyond the end of the read and is filled in from the germline J gene. This specimen includes other DNA sequences encoding the same CDR3. The chain has TRBV31 and TRBJ1-1; 8 nucleotides match TRBD1. CDR1 and CDR2 (germline): GKSSPN, SITVG. The V segment lost 0 bases and the J segment 0 bases; nucleotides outside the gene matches: 0. The CDR3 has 14 amino acids. This chain's CDR3 is CAWSLQGANTEVFF. CDR3 DNA (partial): TGTGCCTGGAGTCTACAGGGGGCAAACACA.

In this sample, this clone turned up a few times. The gene names given are mouse names. The sequenced fragment ends 4 residues before the CDR3 boundary, so the rest is inferred from the germline J gene. This chain connects TRBV5 to TRBJ2-7; TRBD1 might be the D (6 bases). The CDR3 is 13 residues long. Germline V CDR1 and CDR2: LGHNA, YNLKQL (reference sequence). The CDR3 here is CASSHRDKYEQYF. Partial CDR3 DNA: TGTGCCAGCAGCCACCGGGACAAATAT.

This clone was seen only a few times. Germline and genes: mouse. The CDR3 end lies 4 residues beyond the end of the read and is filled in from the germline J gene. This same CDR3 is encoded by further DNA sequences in the sample. The rearrangement joins TRBV31 to TRBJ2-2, with a weak D call TRBD1 (6 bases). The germline V gene encodes CDR1 GKSSPN and CDR2 SITVG. Trimming took 0 bases from V and 0 from J, leaving 8 bases between them. CDR3 length equals 15 residues. Incomplete CDR3 DNA: TGTGCCTGGAGTCTGGGACAAGCAAACACCGGG. Its protein product is CAWSLGQANTG. The complete CDR3 sequence is CAWSLGQANTGQLYF.

In its sample, this clone was seen a few times. Mouse germline and gene names are used. At the DNA level, this CDR3 is encoded by other sequences in the same sample as well. The CDR3 protein is CASRTGGSSYEQYF. The part of the CDR3 DNA that was read is TGTGCCAGCAGGACAGGGGGAAGCTCCTAT. V and J are TRBV13-1 and TRBJ2-7, with 9 bases aligning to TRBD1. The CDR3 extends 4 residues past the end of the read, so its final part is completed from the germline J gene. Trimming cost V 5 bases and J 0 bases; bases outside gene matches: 3. From germline, CDR1 is NSHNY and CDR2 SYGAGN. The CDR3 covers 14 residues.

This clone appeared a few times. Genes here carry mouse names. The part of the CDR3 DNA that was read is TGTGCCAGCAGTGATGCGGACTGGGGGGAGGCCGGG. Its protein product is CASSDADWGEAG. The full CDR3 is CASSDADWGEAGQLYF. The chain recombines TRBV13-1 with TRBJ2-2; 11 bases are a match to TRBD2. The sequenced fragment ends 4 residues before the CDR3 boundary, so the rest is inferred from the germline J gene. Trimming removed 0 bases from V and 6 bases from J; junction bases left unmatched: 4. CDR1 is NSHNY, CDR2 SYGAGN, per germline. CDR3 length equals 16 residues.

This clone was seen a few times. All gene names here are mouse names. From the germline J gene comes the end of the CDR3, since the read stops 4 residues before it. The chain joins TRBV13-3 to TRBJ2-2; TRBD1 matches 9 bases. The junction had 5 bases not matched to a gene; V was cut back by 6 bases and J by 2 bases. Germline V gene sequence: CDR1 NNHDY, CDR2 SYVADS. This CDR3 comprises 15 residues. The part of the CDR3 DNA that was read is TGTGCCAGCAAGCGGGACAGGGTGAACACCGGG. Its protein product is CASKRDRVNTG. The complete CDR3 reads CASKRDRVNTGQLYF.

This clone came up a few times. Germline and genes: mouse. The observed sequence ends 4 residues before the CDR3 terminus, with the missing tail filled in from the germline J gene. J is TRBJ2-5 and V is TRBV5; possible D gene TRBD1, 6 bases. The germline V gene has CDR1 LGHNA and CDR2 YNLKQL (reference sequence). The CDR3 is made up of 15 amino acids. V dropped 0 bases and J dropped 2 bases, with 9 bases sitting between them. The CDR3 DNA, read in part, is TGTGCCAGCAGCCAAGAAACGGACAGCCAAGAC. Protein: CASSQETDSQD. Given in full, the CDR3 is CASSQETDSQDTQYF.

The sample holds many counts of this clone. Each gene name is a mouse one. Read coverage stops 4 residues before the CDR3 terminus; the germline J gene supplies the remainder. This CDR3 is also generated by other DNA sequences in the sample. The V gene is TRBV17, the J gene TRBJ2-1, with unresolved D. CDR1 is MNHDT, CDR2 YYDKIL, per germline. V dropped 1 base and J dropped 3 bases, with 4 bases sitting between them. The CDR3 is 13 amino acids. The CDR3 sequence: CASSRGGYAEQFF. The CDR3 DNA, read in part, is TGTGCTAGCAGTAGAGGAGGCTATGCT.

In the case of this clone: Gene names and germline refer to mouse. Read coverage stops 4 residues before the CDR3 terminus; the germline J gene supplies the remainder. The chain is built from TRBV19 and TRBJ1-1; TRBD1 is a possible D gene (5 bases). Trimming took off 1 base at V and 3 bases at J, with 10 bases between the two ends. The CDR3 is 14 amino acids. Germline assignment: CDR1 FNHDT and CDR2 SITEND (reference sequence). The CDR3 protein is CASSIPGWDTEVFF. CDR3 DNA, as far as it was read: TGTGCCAGCAGTATACCAGGGTGGGACACA.

A remark on this clone: The gene symbols are mouse symbols. CDR3 loop: CASSNRDRANQDTQYF. The DNA read from the CDR3 is TGTGCCAGCAGTAACCGGGACAGGGCTAACCAAGAC. The chain is built from TRBV19 and TRBJ2-5, with 9 bases identical to TRBD1. Read sequence stops 4 residues before the CDR3 end, and the germline J gene provides the missing end. Germline V gene lookup returns CDR1 FNHDT and CDR2 SITEND (reference sequence). The CDR3 is made up of 16 amino acids. V dropped 3 bases and J dropped 0; count of bases not matched to a gene: 5.

As concerns this clone: The gene names here belong to mouse. The CDR3 end falls 4 residues outside the read, so it is completed with the germline J gene. This chain links TRBV13-3 with TRBJ2-2, with 8 bases aligning to TRBD1. This CDR3 contains 14 residues. Germline V gene lookup returns CDR1 NNHDY and CDR2 SYVADS. Losses at the gene ends were 5 bases for V and 3 bases for J; bases not matched to a gene: 3. CDR3 DNA (partial): TGTGCCAGCAGGGACAGGGTCTACACCGGG. This gives the protein CASRDRVYTG. The whole CDR3 sequence reads CASRDRVYTGQLYF.

This clone appeared a few times. Genes and germline come from the mouse. Sequencing ends 4 residues short of the CDR3 end; the germline J gene provides the rest. V is TRBV17 and J is TRBJ2-1; TRBD2 matches at 7 bases. V dropped 2 bases and J dropped 0; count of bases not matched to a gene: 4. Germline CDR1 MNHDT, CDR2 YYDKIL. The CDR3 is 16 amino acids. The CDR3 here is CASSRSGGYNYAEQFF. The DNA read from the CDR3 is TGTGCTAGCAGTAGATCTGGGGGTTATAACTATGCT.

There are a few counts of this clone. Each gene name is a mouse one. The read ends 4 residues early relative to the CDR3; the germline J gene fills the gap. This rearrangement joins TRBV13-1 to TRBJ1-1; D might be TRBD1 (6 bases). CDR1 is NSHNY and CDR2 is SYGAGN in the germline V gene. V lost 0 bases, J lost 0 bases, and 12 bases lay in between. The CDR3 sequence is 16 residues long. CDR3 residues: CASSDAGDKSNTEVFF. The CDR3 bases that were read are TGTGCCAGCAGTGATGCGGGGGACAAATCAAACACA.